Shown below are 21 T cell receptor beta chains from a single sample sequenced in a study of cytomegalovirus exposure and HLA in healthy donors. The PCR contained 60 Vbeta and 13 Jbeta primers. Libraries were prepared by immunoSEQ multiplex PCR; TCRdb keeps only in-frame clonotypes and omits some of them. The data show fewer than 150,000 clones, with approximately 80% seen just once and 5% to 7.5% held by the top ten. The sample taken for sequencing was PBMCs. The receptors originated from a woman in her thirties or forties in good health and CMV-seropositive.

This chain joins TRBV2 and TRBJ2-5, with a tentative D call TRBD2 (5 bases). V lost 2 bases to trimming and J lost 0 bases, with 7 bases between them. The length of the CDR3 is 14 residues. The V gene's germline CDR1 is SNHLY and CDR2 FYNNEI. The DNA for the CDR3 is TGTGCCAGCAGTGAACCGGGGTACCAAGAGACCCAGTACTTC. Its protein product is CASSEPGYQETQYF.

The chain's CDR3 is CASSLVGRQWAYGYTF. The CDR3 bases are TGTGCCAGCAGCTTGGTAGGAAGACAGTGGGCCTATGGCTACACCTTC. The chain couples TRBV5-6 to TRBJ1-2; a weak D match, TRBD1 (5 bases). CDR1 and CDR2 (germline): SGHDT, YYEEEE. V was shortened by 0 bases and J by 4 bases, with 16 bases between the two germline ends. This CDR3 has 16 amino acids.

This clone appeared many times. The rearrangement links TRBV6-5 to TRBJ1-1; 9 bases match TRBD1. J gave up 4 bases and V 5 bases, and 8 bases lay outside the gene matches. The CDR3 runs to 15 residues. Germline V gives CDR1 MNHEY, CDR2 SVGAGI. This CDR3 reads CASSLYETGGTEAFF. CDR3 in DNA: TGTGCCAGCAGTCTCTACGAGACAGGGGGCACTGAAGCTTTCTTT.

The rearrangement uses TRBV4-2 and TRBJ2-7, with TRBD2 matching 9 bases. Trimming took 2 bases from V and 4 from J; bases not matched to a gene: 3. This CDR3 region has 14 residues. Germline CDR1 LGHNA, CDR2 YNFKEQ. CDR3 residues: CASSQRTSDYEQYF. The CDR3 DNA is TGTGCCAGCAGCCAAAGGACTAGCGATTACGAGCAGTACTTC.

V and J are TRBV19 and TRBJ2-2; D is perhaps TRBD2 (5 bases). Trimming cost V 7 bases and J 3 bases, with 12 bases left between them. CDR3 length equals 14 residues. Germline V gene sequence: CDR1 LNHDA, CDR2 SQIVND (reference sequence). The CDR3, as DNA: TGTGCCAGTAATGAGGGAGTACACACCGGGGAGCTGTTTTTT. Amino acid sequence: CASNEGVHTGELFF.

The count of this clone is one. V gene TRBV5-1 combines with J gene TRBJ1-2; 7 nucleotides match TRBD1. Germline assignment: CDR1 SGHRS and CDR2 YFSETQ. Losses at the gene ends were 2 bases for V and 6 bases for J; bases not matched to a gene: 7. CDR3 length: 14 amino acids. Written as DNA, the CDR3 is TGCGCCAGCAGCTTTACCGGGACAGAGAATGGCTACACCTTC. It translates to CASSFTGTENGYTF.

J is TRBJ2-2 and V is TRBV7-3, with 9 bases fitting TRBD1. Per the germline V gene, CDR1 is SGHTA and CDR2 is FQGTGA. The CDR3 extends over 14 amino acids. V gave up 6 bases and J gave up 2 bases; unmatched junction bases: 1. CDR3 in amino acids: CASRTGGNTGELFF. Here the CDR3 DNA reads TGTGCCAGCAGAACAGGGGGCAACACCGGGGAGCTGTTTTTT. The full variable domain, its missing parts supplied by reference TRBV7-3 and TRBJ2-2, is GAGVSQTPSNKVTEKGKYVELRCDPISGHTALYWYRQSLGQGPEFLIYFQGTGAADDSGLPNDRFFAVRPEGSVSTLKIQRTERGDSAVYLCASRTGGNTGELFFGEGSRLTVL.

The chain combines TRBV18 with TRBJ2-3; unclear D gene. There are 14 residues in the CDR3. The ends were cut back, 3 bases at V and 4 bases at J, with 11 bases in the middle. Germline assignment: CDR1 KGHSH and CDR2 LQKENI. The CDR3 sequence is CASSPPTNSDTQYF. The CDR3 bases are TGTGCCAGCTCACCCCCTACTAACTCAGATACGCAGTATTTT. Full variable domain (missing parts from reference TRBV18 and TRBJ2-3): NAGVMQNPRHLVRRRGQEARLRCSPMKGHSHVYWYRQLPEEGLKFMVYLQKENIIDESGMPKERFSAEFPKEGPSILRIQQVVRGDSAAYFCASSPPTNSDTQYFGPGTRLTVL.

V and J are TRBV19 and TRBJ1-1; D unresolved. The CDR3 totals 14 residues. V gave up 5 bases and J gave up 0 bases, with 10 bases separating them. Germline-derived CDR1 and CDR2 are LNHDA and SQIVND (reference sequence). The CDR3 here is CASSYGSMNTEAFF. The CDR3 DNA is TGTGCCAGTAGTTACGGGTCTATGAACACTGAAGCTTTCTTT.

CDR3 in amino acids: CASSTYRVTEAFF. For the CDR3, the DNA is TGTGCCAGCAGTACATACCGGGTAACTGAAGCTTTCTTT. The V call is TRBV28, the J call TRBJ1-1; no firm D call. The ends were cut back, 5 bases at V and 5 bases at J, with 12 bases in the middle. The CDR3 length is 13 residues. Germline V gene data show CDR1 as MDHEN and CDR2 as SYDVKM.

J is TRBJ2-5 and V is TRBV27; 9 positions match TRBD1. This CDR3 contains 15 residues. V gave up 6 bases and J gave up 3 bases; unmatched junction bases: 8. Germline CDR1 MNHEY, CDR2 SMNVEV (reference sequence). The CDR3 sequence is CASSSITGGEETQYF. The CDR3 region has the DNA TGTGCCAGCAGCTCGATAACAGGGGGCGAAGAGACCCAGTACTTC.

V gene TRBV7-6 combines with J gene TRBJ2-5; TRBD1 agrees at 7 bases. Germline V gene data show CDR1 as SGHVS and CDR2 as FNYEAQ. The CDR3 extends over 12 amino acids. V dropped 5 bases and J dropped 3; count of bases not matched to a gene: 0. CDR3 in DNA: TGTGCCAGCAGCACAGGGGAAGAGACCCAGTACTTC. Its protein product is CASSTGEETQYF.

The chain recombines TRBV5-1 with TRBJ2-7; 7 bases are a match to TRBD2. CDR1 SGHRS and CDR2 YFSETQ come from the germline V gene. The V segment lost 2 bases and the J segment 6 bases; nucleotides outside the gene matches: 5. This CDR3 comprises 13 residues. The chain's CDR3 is CASSLGEGLEQYF. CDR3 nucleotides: TGCGCCAGCAGCTTAGGGGAGGGACTCGAGCAGTACTTC.

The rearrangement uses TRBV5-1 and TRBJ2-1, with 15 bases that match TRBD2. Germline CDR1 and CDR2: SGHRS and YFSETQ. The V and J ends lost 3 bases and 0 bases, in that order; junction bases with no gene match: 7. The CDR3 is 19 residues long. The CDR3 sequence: CASSSSGTSGRSSYNEQFF. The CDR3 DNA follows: TGCGCCAGCAGCTCATCCGGGACTAGCGGGAGGAGCTCCTACAATGAGCAGTTCTTC.

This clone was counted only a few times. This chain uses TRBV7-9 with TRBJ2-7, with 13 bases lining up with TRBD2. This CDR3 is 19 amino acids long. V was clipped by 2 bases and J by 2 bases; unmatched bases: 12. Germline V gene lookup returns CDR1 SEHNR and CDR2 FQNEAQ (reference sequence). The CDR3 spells CASSLSPKGLAGEAYEQYF. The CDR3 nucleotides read TGTGCCAGCAGCTTATCCCCAAAAGGACTAGCGGGAGAGGCCTACGAGCAGTACTTC.

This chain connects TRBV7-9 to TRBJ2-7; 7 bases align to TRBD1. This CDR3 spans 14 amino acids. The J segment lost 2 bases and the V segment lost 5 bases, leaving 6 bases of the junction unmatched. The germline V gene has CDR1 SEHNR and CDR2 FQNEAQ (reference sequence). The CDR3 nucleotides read TGTGCCAGCAGCACCGGACAGGTCCCCTACGAGCAGTACTTC. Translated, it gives CASSTGQVPYEQYF.

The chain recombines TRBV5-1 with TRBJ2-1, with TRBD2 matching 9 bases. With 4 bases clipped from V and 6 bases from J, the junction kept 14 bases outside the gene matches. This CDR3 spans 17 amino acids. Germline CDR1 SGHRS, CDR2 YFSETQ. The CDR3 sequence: CASSMMGTSPRGNEQFF. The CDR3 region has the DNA TGCGCCAGCAGCATGATGGGGACTAGCCCAAGGGGCAATGAGCAGTTCTTC.

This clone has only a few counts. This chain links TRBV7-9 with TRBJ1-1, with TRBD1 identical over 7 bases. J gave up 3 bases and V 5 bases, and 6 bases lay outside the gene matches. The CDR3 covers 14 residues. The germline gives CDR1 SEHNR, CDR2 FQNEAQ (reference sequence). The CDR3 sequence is CASSGGQSYTEAFF. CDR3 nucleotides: TGTGCCAGCAGCGGGGGACAGTCCTACACTGAAGCTTTCTTT.

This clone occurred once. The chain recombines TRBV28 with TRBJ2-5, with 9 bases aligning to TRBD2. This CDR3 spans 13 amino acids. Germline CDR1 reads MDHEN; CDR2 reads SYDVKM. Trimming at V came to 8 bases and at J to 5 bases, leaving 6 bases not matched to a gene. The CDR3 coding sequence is TGTGCCAGCGCTAGCGGGGACGGGGAGACCCAGTACTTC. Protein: CASASGDGETQYF.

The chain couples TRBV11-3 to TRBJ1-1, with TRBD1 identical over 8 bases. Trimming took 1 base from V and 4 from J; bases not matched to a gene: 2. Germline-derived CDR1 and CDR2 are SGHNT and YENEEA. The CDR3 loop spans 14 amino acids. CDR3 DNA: TGTGCCAGCAGCTTAGGCAGGGGGCCCACTGAAGCTTTCTTT. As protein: CASSLGRGPTEAFF.

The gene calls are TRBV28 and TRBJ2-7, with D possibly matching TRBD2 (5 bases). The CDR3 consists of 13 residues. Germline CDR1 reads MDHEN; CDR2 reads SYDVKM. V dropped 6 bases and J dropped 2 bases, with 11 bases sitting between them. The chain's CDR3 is CASSQLEAYEQYF. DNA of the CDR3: TGTGCCAGCAGCCAACTGGAGGCCTACGAGCAGTACTTC. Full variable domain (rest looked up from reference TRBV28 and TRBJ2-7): DVKVTQSSRYLVKRTGEKVFLECVQDMDHENMFWYRQDPGLGLRLIYFSYDVKMKEKGDIPEGYSVSREKKERFSLILESASTNQTSMYLCASSQLEAYEQYFGPGTRLTVT.